This is a list of T cell receptor beta chains from one sample in a study of cytomegalovirus exposure and HLA in healthy donors. Data came from immunoSEQ multiplex PCR; TCRdb stores just in-frame clones and leaves some out. The sample shows about 140,000 clones, about 80% of them seen only once. Sequenced sample: PBMCs. The receptors originated from a man younger than 40 in good health and CMV-seronegative. Each CDR3 is given with its conserved first and last residue.

TRBV28 | CASRVFRGFVHGYPF
TRBV6-5 | CASSLRDYQTGELFF
TRBV27 | CASSLSKRTGREAFF
TRBV6-5 | CASSRGQGNTIYF
TRBV4-1 | CASSRFSGGPTGELFF
TRBV28 | CASRAPGQNTGELFF
TRBV27 | CASSAGTRGSYEQYF
TRBV5-6 | CASSFRGVLSGNTIYF
TRBV5-1 | CASSFGAGGEEKLFF
TRBV19 | CASTIVVGGYSGANVLTF
TRBV9 | CASSVGGQSTDTQYF
TRBV4-1 | CASSQVWNTEAFF
TRBV5-1 | CASSLGGAKGEKLFF
TRBV6-1 | CASSRDRKNTEAFF
TRBV4-1 | CASSHPGASYEQYF
TRBV6-1 | CASSSTPSTEAFF
TRBV27 | CASSLSSGRIGELFF
TRBV28 | CASSPTGQPYEQYF
TRBV19 | CAGGDYNSPLHF
TRBV6-1 | CASSGRALQETQYF
TRBV28 | CATAGTAGLRHSYEQYF
TRBV5-6 | CASSLQGEKRETQYF
TRBV28 | CASSLTTRGGNYGYTF
TRBV28 | CASIGQTRGTGELFF
TRBV5-1 | CASSSGLDGDTQYF
TRBV28 | CASSPFAGGVSTDTQYF
TRBV6-5 | CASAQGTGETQYF
TRBV28 | CASSPHRRGDSSSYEQYF
TRBV5-1 | CASSPSSGQGAGDYEQYF
TRBV4-1 | CASSPLWTGGIIGAFF
TRBV7-7 | CASSDIGRETQYF
TRBV12-5 | CASGLLEQETQYF
TRBV28 | CASSSSGGTWWGTQYF
TRBV14 | CASSQVRLAGGHGYTF
TRBV5-1 | CASSKPGLAGYTDTQYF
TRBV27 | CASSPYRGTSGRYEQYF
TRBV5-1 | CASSFADRGYEQYF
TRBV10-3 | CAISPPGSAEAFF
TRBV5-4 | CASKARDTDTQYF
TRBV27 | CASSSRSIREQYF
TRBV18 | CASSLEQGQPQHF